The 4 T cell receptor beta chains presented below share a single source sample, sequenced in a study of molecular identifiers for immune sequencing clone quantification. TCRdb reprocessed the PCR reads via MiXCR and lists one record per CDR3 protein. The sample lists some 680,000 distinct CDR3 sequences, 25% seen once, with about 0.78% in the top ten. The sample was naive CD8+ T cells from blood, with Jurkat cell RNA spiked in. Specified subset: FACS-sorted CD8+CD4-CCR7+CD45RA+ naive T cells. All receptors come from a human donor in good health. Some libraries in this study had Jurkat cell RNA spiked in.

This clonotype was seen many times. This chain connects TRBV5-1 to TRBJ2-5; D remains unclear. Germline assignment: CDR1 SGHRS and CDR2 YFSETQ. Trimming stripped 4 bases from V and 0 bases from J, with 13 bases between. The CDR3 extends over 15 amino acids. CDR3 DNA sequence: TGCGCCAGCAGCGAGGAGTGGGAAAACCAAGAGACCCAGTACTTC. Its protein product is CASSEEWENQETQYF.

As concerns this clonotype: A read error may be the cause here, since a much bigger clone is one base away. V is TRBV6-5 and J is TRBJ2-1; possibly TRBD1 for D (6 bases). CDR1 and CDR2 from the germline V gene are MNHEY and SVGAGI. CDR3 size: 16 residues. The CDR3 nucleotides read TGTGCCAGCAGCCGGGACATCGGATCCCCTTACAATGAGCGGTTCTTC. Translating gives CASSRDIGSPYNERFF.

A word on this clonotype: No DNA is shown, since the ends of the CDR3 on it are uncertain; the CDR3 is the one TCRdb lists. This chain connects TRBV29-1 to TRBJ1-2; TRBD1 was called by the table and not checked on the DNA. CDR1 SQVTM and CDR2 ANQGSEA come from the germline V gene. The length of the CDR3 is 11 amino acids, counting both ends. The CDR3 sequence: CSVGTGALVSF.

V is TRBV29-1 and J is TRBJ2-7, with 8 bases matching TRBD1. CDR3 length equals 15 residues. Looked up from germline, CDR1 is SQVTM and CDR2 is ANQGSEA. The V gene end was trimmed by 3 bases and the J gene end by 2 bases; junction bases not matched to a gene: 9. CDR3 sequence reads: CSVEAMTGEAYEQYF. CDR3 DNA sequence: TGCAGCGTTGAGGCCATGACAGGGGAGGCCTACGAGCAGTACTTC.